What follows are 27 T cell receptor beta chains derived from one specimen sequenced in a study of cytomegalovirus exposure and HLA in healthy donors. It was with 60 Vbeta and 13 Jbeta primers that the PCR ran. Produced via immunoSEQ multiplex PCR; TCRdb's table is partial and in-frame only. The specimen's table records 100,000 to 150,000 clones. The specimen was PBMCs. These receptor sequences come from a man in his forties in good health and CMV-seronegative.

CDR3 sequence reads: CSVYQNTEAFF. The CDR3 coding sequence is TGCAGCGTCTATCAGAACACTGAAGCTTTCTTT. The chain is built from TRBV29-1 and TRBJ1-1, with D unclear. V was clipped by 6 bases and J by 1 base, with 6 bases between them. The germline CDR1 and CDR2 sequences are SQVTM and ANQGSEA. CDR3 length equals 11 residues.

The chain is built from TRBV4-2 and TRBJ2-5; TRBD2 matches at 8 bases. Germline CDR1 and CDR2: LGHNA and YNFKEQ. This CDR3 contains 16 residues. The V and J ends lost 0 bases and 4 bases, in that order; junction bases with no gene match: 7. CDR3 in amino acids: CASSQETGRARETQYF. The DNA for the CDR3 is TGTGCCAGCAGCCAAGAAACCGGGAGGGCCCGAGAGACCCAGTACTTC.

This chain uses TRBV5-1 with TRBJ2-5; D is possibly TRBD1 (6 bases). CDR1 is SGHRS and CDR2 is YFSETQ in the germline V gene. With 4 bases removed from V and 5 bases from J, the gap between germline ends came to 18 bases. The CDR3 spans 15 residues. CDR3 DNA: TGCGCCAGCAGCACGCGGTCCAGGGGAGTTGAGACCCAGTACTTC. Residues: CASSTRSRGVETQYF.

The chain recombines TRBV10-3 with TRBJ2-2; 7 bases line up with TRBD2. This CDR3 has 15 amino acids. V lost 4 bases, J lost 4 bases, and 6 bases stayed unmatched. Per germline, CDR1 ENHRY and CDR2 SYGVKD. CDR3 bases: TGTGCCATCAGTGGACCAGCGGGGATCACCGGGGAGCTGTTTTTT. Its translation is CAISGPAGITGELFF.

The CDR3 DNA follows: TGTGCCAGCAGTTACTCGGGGACTTTCCAAACGGGGCAGTTCTTC. This encodes CASSYSGTFQTGQFF. The chain uses TRBV6-5 and TRBJ2-1, with D possibly being TRBD2 (6 bases). The length of the CDR3 is 15 residues. Trimming left V 0 bases short and J 12 bases short, with 18 bases between. Germline V gene data show CDR1 as MNHEY and CDR2 as SVGAGI.

CDR3 loop: CASSPGTVNTEAFF. CDR3 nucleotide sequence: TGTGCCAGCAGCCCCGGGACAGTGAACACTGAAGCTTTCTTT. The chain carries TRBV11-3 and TRBJ1-1, with 7 nucleotides matching TRBD1. Unmatched junction bases numbered 3, after V lost 5 bases and J lost 0 bases. From germline, CDR1 is SGHNT and CDR2 YENEEA. CDR3 size: 14 residues.

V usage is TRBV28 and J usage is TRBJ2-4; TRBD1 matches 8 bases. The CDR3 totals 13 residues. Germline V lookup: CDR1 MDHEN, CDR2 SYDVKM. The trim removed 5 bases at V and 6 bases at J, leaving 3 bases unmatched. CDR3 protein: CASSLTGGNIQYF. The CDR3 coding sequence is TGTGCCAGCAGTCTCACAGGGGGAAACATTCAGTACTTC.

CDR3 DNA: TGTGCCAGCAGCTTAGAGGGACAGGACTACAATGAGCAGTTCTTC. Translating it yields CASSLEGQDYNEQFF. The gene calls are TRBV7-2 and TRBJ2-1, with 8 positions matching TRBD1. Per the germline V gene, CDR1 is SGHTA and CDR2 is FQGNSA. Losses at the gene ends were 1 base for V and 3 bases for J; bases not matched to a gene: 2. The CDR3 length is 15 residues.

CDR3 region: CASSYILDRGGGYTF. CDR3 sequence (DNA): TGTGCCAGCAGTTACATCCTCGACAGGGGTGGTGGCTACACCTTC. This chain uses TRBV6-5 with TRBJ1-2; the match to TRBD1 covers 8 bases. The CDR3 sequence is 15 residues long. V lost 2 bases and J lost 7; bases outside the gene matches: 9. Germline assignment: CDR1 MNHEY and CDR2 SVGAGI.

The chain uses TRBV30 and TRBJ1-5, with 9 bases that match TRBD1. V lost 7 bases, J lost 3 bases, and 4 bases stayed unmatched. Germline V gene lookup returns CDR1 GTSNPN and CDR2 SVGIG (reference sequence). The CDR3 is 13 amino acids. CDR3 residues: CAFGQGSNQPQHF. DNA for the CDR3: TGTGCCTTCGGACAGGGGTCCAATCAGCCCCAGCATTTT.

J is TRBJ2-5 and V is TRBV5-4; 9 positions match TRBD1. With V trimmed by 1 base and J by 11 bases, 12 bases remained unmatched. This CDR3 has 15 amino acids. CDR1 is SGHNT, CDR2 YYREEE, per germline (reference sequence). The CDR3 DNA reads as TGTGCCAGCAGCTTGAGGACAGGGGTCTTACGGGAGCAGTACTTC. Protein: CASSLRTGVLREQYF.

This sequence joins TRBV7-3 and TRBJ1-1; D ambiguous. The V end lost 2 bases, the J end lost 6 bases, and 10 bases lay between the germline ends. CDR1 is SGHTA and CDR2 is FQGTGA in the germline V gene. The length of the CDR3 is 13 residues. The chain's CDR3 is CASSLLAEAEAFF. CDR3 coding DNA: TGTGCCAGCAGCTTATTAGCGGAAGCTGAAGCTTTCTTT.

The CDR3 loop is CASSYRLAGAGELFF. CDR3 DNA sequence: TGTGCCAGCAGTTACAGACTAGCGGGAGCCGGGGAGCTGTTTTTT. The rearrangement joins TRBV28 to TRBJ2-2; 12 bases line up with TRBD2. The CDR3 loop spans 15 amino acids. V shed 4 bases, J shed 6 bases, and the junction held 3 bases outside the gene matches. CDR1 MDHEN and CDR2 SYDVKM come from the germline V gene.

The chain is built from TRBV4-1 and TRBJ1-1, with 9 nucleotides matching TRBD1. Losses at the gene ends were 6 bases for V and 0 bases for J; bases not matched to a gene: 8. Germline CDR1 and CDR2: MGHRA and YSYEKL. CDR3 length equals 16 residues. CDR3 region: CASRGWTGEMNTEAFF. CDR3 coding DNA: TGCGCCAGCAGAGGATGGACAGGGGAAATGAACACTGAAGCTTTCTTT.

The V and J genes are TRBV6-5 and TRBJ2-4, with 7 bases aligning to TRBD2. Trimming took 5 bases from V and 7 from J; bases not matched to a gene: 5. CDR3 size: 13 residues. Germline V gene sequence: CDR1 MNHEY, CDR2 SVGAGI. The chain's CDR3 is CASSGRGGNIQYF. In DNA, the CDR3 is TGTGCCAGCAGTGGGAGGGGTGGGAACATTCAGTACTTC.

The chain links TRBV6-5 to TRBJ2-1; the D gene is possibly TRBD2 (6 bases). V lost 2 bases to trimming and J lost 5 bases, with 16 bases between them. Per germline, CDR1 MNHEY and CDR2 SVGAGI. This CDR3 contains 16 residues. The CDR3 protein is CASSYRAGPPNNEQFF. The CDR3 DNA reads TGTGCCAGCAGTTACCGCGCGGGACCACCGAACAATGAGCAGTTCTTC.

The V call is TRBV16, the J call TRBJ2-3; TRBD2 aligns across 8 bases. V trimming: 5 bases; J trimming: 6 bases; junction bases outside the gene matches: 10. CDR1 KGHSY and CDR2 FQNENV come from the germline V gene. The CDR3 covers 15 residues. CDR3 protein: CASSVKGAGEDTQYF. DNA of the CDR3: TGTGCCAGCAGCGTGAAGGGAGCGGGAGAGGATACGCAGTATTTT.

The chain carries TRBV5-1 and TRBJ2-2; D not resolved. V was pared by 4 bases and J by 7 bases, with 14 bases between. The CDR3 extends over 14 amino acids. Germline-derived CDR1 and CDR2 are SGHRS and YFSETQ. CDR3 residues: CASSLAHSNGELFF. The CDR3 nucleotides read TGCGCCAGCAGCCTTGCCCACAGCAACGGGGAGCTGTTTTTT.

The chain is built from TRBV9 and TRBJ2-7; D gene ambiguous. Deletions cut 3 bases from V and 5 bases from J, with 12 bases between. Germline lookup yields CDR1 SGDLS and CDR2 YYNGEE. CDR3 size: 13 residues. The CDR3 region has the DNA TGTGCCAGCAGCGCAACAGCCAGGAACGAGCAGTACTTC. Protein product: CASSATARNEQYF.

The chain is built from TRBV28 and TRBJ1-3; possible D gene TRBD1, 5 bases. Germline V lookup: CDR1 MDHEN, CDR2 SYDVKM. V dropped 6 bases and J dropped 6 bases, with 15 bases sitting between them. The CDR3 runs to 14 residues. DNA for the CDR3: TGTGCCAGCAGGCTCCCGGGGGGAGTAAACACCATATATTTT. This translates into CASRLPGGVNTIYF.

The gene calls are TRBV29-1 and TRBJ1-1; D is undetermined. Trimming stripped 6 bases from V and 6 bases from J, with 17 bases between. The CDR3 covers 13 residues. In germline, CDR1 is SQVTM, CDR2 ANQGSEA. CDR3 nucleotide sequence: TGCAGCGTGGTCCGTTGGGCAGTTGCTGAAGCTTTCTTT. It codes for CSVVRWAVAEAFF.

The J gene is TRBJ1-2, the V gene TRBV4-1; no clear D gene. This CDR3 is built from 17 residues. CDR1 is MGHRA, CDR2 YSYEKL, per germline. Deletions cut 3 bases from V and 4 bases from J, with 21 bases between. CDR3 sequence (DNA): TGCGCCAGCAGCCACCCCTTCCTCGGGAGGGAGGGCTATGGCTACACCTTC. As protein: CASSHPFLGREGYGYTF.

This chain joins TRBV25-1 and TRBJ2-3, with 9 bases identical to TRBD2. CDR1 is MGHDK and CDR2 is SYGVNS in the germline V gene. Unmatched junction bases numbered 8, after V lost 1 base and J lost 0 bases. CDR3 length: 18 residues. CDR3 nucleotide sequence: TGTGCCAGCAGTGAATTCGGGCTAGCGGGAACTAGCACAGATACGCAGTATTTT. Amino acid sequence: CASSEFGLAGTSTDTQYF.

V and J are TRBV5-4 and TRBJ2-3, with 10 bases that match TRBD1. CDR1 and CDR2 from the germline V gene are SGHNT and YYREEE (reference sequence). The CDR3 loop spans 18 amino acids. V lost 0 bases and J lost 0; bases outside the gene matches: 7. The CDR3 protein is CASSLGTGGMGSTDTQYF. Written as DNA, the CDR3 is TGTGCCAGCAGCTTGGGGACAGGGGGAATGGGAAGCACAGATACGCAGTATTTT.

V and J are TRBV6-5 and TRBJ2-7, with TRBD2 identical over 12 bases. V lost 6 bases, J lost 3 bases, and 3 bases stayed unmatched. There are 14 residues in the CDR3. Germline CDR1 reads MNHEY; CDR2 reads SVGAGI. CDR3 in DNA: TGTGCCAGCAGGGGGACTAGCGGGCGCTACGAGCAGTACTTC. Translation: CASRGTSGRYEQYF.

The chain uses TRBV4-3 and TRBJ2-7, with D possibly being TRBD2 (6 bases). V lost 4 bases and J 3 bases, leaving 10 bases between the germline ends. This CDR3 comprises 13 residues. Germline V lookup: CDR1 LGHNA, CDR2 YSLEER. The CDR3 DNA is TGCGCCAGCAGCCGCGGGACGGGCTACGAGCAGTACTTC. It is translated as CASSRGTGYEQYF.

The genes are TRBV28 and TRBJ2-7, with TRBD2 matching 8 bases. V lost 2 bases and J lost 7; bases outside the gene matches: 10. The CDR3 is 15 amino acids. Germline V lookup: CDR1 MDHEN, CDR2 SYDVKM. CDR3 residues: CASSLGGGMMGEQYF. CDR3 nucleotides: TGTGCCAGCAGTTTAGGCGGGGGGATGATGGGGGAGCAGTACTTC.